This T cell receptor beta chain stems from a study of shared clonotypes between healthy human individuals (TCRdb year 2020). Turning to the overall study: Three men and a couple of women, aged 18 to 49 years, made up the cohort. Different laboratories and diverse techniques were used to prepare libraries and sequence TCR repertoires, to increase sequencing depth and limit assay-specific biases. Between about 0.8 and 8.9 billion PBMCs per donor were obtained by leukapheresis. To estimate repertoire size and how much clonotype sharing occurs between individuals, the study deeply sequenced the blood TCR repertoires of about five healthy adults. On the study overall, not on this receptor specifically: Sampling was restricted to blood, and TCR repertoires in tissue are likely to differ from TCR repertoires in blood. Because the study included only a small number of donors, the genetic and exposure-history diversity represented was limited. Pairwise subsampling indicated that sequencing depth was expected to affect the degree of clonotype sharing among donors.

Donors were healthy HIV-negative adults with no recently reported acute infections or vaccinations. Every donor was a Caucasian adult residing in Nashville, Tennessee, USA. In the unsorted samples, some 94 million PBMCs were counted, and genomic DNA was extracted using the QIAamp DNA Blood Mini kit. Blood was obtained by leukapheresis, after which PBMCs were separated by Ficoll-Histopaque density gradient centrifugation and cryopreserved in liquid nitrogen vapor phase. TCR CDR3 regions were amplified from genomic DNA by multiplex PCR using the deep immunoSEQ assay. Genomic DNA extracted from each cell subset was distributed evenly over all wells of several immunoSEQ 96-well plates, and each plate served as one replicate. For unsorted PBMC, each replicate PCR was loaded with roughly 330 ng genomic DNA, equivalent to tens of thousands of T cell genomes. Ten immunoSEQ deep assay plates were used to sequence the unsorted PBMC genomic DNA. Purified libraries were quantified with a Qubit 3.0 fluorometer, sized on a Bioanalyzer 2100, and re-quantified with the KAPA Library Quantification kit. A separate single-read 150-cycle Illumina NextSeq 550 flow cell was used to sequence each immunoSEQ 96-well plate. The original pipeline was this. Because the immunoSEQ output included only junctional sequences and no quality scores, the filtering could not be the same as the filtering used for full-length reads. To assign V/J genes and CDR3, sequences were annotated using PyIR, a Python wrapper for IgBLAST v1.9, with IMGT germline references. Any read was removed if the V/J assignment was weak (E-value above 1e-6), the CDR3 was missing, or the read contained stop codons, out-of-frame junctions, or ambiguous translated residues. V3J clonotypes were defined as sequences sharing an identical inferred V gene, J gene, and CDR3 amino acid sequence. Percentage overlap between repertoires was computed as shared unique clonotypes divided by the size of the smaller repertoire. Repertoire richness was assessed with RTK rarefaction, the Chao1 estimator, and Recon v2.1 estimates of unobserved clonotypes. Here the immuneACCESS table is served through TCRdb, limited to in-frame sequences with V and J called. Missing clones are a known gap in these copies; in checked studies unresolved V genes cover under half, and the rest lacks a known reason. Clone size and the V and J calls come from that table; the DNA yielded D and trimming. The sample includes fewer than 500,000 clones, with around 79% observed a single time. The ten most abundant clones make up around 13% of the sample.

Remarks on this clone: Its antigen target is currently unknown. No base-level quality is on record; no much larger clone is a single base apart.

CDR1 and CDR2 were assigned from the germline V gene as SGHTA and FQGNSA. From the cysteine up to the phenylalanine, the CDR3 has a length of 14 residues. The retained sequence is limited to the CDR3, 42 bases, with the frame set at the first base. Trimming accounts for 5 bases at V and 6 bases at J, while the number of junction bases matched to no gene is 7. Material for sequencing was PBMCs. The chain is assembled from TRBV7-2 and TRBJ2-7, with 10 bases matching TRBD2. The sequence was obtained from a woman aged 40-49 years in good health. Some clones in this sample may be carry-over from other donors' samples. CDR3 protein: CASSAGLARFEQYF. The sequenced DNA is TGTGCCAGCAGCGCGGGACTAGCGAGGTTCGAGCAGTACTTC.